The present T cell receptor beta chain was sequenced within a study of regulatory T cells in long-lasting Graves disease. Library construction for TCR beta used iRepertoire HTBI primers and Arm-PCR of CDR3 regions. TCRdb fed the multiplex PCR reads into MiXCR, producing one record per CDR3 protein. The profile shows approximately 350,000 distinct CDR3 sequences, roughly 20% of them singletons. Study-level findings and limits: Persistent disease was characterized by preferential usage of TRBV28, TRBJ1-2 and TRBJ2-5. Persistent Graves' patients showed less TCR diversity than newly diagnosed patients showed.

CDR1 is MNHEY and CDR2 is SMNVEV in the germline V gene (reference sequence). J lost 6 bases, V lost 7 bases, and 12 bases had no gene match. The length of the CDR3 is 16 residues. The time point was: persistent/refractory GD, antithyroid drugs over 5 years with positive TRAb. RNA isolated from PBMCs was used to make the TCR library. Patients all came to the study from an endocrinology department in Xi'an, China. Note on this clonotype: Its antigen is not known.

The receptor's source is a woman between 35 and 50 years old with Graves disease. The source material was peripheral blood mononuclear cells (PBMCs), sampled when the disease was refractory, from a patient treated with antithyroid drugs. The gene calls are TRBV27 and TRBJ2-4, with 10 bases that match TRBD2. The CDR3 coding sequence is TGTGCCAGCACCCCGGGGCTAGCGGGAGCAGGAAACATTCAGTACTTC. Its translation: CASTPGLAGAGNIQYF.